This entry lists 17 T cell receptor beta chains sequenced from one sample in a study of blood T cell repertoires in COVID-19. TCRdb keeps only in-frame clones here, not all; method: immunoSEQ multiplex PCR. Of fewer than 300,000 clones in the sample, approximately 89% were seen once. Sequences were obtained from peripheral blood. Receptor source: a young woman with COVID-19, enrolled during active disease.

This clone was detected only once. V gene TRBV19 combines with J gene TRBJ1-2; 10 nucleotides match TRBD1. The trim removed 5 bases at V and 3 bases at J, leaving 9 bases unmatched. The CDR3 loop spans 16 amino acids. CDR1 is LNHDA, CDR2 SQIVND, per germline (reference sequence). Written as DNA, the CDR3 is TGTGCCAGTAGTTTACCCGGGACAGGGGCGGACTATGGCTACACCTTC. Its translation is CASSLPGTGADYGYTF.

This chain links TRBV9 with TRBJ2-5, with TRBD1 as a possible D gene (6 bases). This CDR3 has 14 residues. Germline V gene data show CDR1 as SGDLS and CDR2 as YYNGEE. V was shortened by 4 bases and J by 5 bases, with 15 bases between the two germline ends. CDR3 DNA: TGTGCCAGCAGCCCCCCAGGGGTGTTTGAGACCCAGTACTTC. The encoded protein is CASSPPGVFETQYF.

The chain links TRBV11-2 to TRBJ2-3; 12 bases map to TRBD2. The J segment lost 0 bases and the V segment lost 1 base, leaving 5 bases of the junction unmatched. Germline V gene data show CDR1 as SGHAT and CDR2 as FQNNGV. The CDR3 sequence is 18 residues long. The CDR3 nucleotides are TGTGCCAGCAGCTTAGGGTCTAGCGGGAGGGCCAGCACAGATACGCAGTATTTT. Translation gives CASSLGSSGRASTDTQYF.

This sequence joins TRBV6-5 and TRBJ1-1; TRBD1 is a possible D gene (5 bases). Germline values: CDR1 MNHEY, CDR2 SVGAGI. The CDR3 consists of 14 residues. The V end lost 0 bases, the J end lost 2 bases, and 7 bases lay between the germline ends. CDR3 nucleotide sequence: TGTGCCAGCAGTTACTCAGGGGCCAACACTGAAGCTTTCTTT. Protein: CASSYSGANTEAFF.

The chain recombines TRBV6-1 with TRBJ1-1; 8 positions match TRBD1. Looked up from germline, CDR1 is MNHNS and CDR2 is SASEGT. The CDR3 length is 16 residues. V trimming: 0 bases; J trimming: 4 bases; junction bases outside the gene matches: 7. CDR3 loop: CASSEAGGRGPTEAFF. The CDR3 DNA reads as TGTGCCAGCAGTGAAGCAGGCGGCAGGGGGCCCACTGAAGCTTTCTTT.

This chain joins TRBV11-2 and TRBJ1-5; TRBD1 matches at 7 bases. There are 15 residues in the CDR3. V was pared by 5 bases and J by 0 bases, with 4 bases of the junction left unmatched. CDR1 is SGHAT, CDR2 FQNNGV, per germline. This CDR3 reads CASSPGQVSNQPQHF. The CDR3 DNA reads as TGTGCCAGCAGCCCCGGACAGGTTAGCAATCAGCCCCAGCATTTT.

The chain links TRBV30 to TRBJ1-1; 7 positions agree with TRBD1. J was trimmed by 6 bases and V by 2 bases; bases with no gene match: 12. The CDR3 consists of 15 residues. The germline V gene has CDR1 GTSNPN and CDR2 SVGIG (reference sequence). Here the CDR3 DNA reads TGTGCCTGGAGTCAACGAGGGGGCCCAGTCGCTGAAGCTTTCTTT. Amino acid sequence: CAWSQRGGPVAEAFF.

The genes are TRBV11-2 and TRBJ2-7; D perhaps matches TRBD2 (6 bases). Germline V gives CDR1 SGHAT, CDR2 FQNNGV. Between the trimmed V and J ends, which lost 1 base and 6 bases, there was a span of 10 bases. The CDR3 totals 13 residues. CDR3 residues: CASSLGGGVEQYF. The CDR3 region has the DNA TGTGCCAGCAGCTTAGGTGGCGGGGTCGAGCAGTACTTC.

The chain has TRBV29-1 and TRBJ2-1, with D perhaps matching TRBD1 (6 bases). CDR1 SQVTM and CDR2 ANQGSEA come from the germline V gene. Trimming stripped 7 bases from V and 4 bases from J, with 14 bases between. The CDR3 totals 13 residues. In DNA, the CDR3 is TGCAGCGCCGCCCTCACAGGGTACAATGAGCAGTTCTTC. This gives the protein CSAALTGYNEQFF.

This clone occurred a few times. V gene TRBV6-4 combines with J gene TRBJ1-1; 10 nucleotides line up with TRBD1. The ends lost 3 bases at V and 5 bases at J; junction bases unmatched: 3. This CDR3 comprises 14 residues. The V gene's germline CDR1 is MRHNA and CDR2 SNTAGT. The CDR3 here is CASSEGQGETEAFF. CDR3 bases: TGTGCCAGCAGTGAAGGACAGGGGGAAACTGAAGCTTTCTTT.

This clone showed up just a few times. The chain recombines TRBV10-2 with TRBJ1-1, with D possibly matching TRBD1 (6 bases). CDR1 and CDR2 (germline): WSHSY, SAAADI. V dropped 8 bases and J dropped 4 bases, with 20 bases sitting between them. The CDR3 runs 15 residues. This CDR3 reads CASHEGGARGTEAFF. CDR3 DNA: TGCGCCAGCCATGAAGGGGGGGCGCGGGGCACTGAAGCTTTCTTT.

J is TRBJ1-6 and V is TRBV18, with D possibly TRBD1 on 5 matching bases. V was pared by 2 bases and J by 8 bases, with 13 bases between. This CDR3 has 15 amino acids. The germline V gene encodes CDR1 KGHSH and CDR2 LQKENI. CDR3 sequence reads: CASSPGQDVYSPLHF. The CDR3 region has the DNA TGTGCCAGCTCACCAGGACAAGACGTGTATTCACCCCTCCACTTT.

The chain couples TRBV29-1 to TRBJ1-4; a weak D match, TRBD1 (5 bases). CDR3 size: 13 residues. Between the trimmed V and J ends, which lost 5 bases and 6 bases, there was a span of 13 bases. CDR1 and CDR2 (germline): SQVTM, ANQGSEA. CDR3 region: CSVHSGLDEKLFF. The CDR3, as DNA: TGCAGCGTTCACTCAGGGTTGGATGAAAAACTGTTTTTT.

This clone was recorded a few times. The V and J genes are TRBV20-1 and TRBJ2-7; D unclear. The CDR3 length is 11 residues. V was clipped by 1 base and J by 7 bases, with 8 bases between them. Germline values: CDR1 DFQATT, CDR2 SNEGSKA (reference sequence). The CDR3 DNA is TGCAGTGCTAGAGCCTTCGGGGAGCAGTACTTC. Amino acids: CSARAFGEQYF.

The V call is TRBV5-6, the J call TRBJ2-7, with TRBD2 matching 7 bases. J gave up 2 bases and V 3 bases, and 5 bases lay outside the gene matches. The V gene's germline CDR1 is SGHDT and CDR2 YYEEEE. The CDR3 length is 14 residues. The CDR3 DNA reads TGTGCCAGCAGCTCTGCGGGAGCTGCCTACGAGCAGTACTTC. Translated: CASSSAGAAYEQYF. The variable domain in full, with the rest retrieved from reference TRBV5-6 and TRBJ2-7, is DAGVTQSPTHLIKTRGQQVTLRCSPKSGHDTVSWYQQALGQGPQFIFQYYEEEERQRGNFPDRFSGHQFPNYSSELNVNALLLGDSALYLCASSSAGAAYEQYFGPGTRLTVT.

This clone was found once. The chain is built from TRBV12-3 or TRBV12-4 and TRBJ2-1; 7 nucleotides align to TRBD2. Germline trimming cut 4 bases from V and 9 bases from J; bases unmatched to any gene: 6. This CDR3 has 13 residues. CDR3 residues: CASSWTRIAEQFF. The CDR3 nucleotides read TGTGCCAGCAGTTGGACTAGGATCGCTGAGCAGTTCTTC.

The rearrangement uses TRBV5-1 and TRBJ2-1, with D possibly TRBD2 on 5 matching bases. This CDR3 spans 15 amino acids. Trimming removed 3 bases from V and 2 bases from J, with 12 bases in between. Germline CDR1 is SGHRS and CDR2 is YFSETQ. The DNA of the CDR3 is TGCGCCAGCAGCTGGAGCGGTATTGCCTACAATGAGCAGTTCTTC. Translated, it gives CASSWSGIAYNEQFF.